This T cell receptor beta chain emerged from a study of response to subunit inactivated influenza vaccine. Overall study findings and caveats: Authors suggested few new T cells are recruited by each seasonal influenza vaccination.

This clonotype appeared many times. Its antigen is not known. The CDR3 is 13 amino acids. CDR1 GTSNPN and CDR2 SVGIG come from the germline V gene (reference sequence). Deletions cut 4 bases from V and 6 bases from J, with 10 bases between. TCRdb called the RT-PCR reads again in MiXCR, with one record for every CDR3 protein. The table has 430,000 or so distinct CDR3 sequences, roughly 9.8% seen once. The source material was PBMCs from blood, sampled 35 to 45 days after vaccination. The chain recombines TRBV30 with TRBJ1-6, with D possibly TRBD1 on 5 matching bases. The sequence was collected from a middle-aged man who received an inactivated influenza vaccine. The CDR3 loop reads CAWNRDPNSPLHF. CDR3 coding DNA: TGTGCCTGGAACCGGGACCCTAATTCACCCCTCCACTTT. The variable domain in full, with the rest retrieved from reference TRBV30 and TRBJ1-6, is SQTIHQWPATLVQPVGSPLSLECTVEGTSNPNLYWYRQAAGRGLQLLFYSVGIGQISSEVPQNLSASRPQDRQFILSSKKLLLSDSGFYLCAWNRDPNSPLHFGNGTRLTVT.